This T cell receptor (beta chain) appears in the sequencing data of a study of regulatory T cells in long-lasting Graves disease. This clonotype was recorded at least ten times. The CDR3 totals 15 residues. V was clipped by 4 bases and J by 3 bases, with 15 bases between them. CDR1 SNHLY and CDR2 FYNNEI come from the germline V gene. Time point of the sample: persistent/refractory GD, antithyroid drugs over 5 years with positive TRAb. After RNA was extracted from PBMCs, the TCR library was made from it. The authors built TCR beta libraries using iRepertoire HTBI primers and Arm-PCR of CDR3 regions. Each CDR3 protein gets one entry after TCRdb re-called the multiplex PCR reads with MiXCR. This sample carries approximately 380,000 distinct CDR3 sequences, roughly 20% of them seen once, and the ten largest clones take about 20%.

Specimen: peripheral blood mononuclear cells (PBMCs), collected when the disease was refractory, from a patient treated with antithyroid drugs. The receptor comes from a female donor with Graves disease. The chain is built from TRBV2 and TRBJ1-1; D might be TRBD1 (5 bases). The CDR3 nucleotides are TGTGCCAGCAGTGTGGCAGCGGGGCTGTACACTGAAGCTTTCTTT. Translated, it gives CASSVAAGLYTEAFF.